Shown below are 14 T cell receptor beta chains from a single sample sequenced in a study of blood T cell repertoires in COVID-19. TCRdb keeps only in-frame clones here, not all; method: immunoSEQ multiplex PCR. The table has about 380,000 clones, more than 75% seen once; the top ten hold 1.3%. What was sequenced was PBMCs or T cells enriched from blood (not recorded which). The receptor set was obtained from a man aged 25-40 years who had recovered from COVID-19.

V gene TRBV7-9 combines with J gene TRBJ1-4; 7 bases are shared with TRBD1. Germline CDR1 and CDR2: SEHNR and FQNEAQ (reference sequence). The length of the CDR3 is 12 residues. Germline trimming cut 5 bases from V and 6 bases from J; bases unmatched to any gene: 0. The CDR3 nucleotides are TGTGCCAGCAGCGGACAGGATGAAAAACTGTTTTTT. Its protein product is CASSGQDEKLFF.

The chain employs TRBV9 and TRBJ2-3; 7 bases are a match to TRBD1. V lost 4 bases and J lost 6; bases outside the gene matches: 14. From germline, CDR1 is SGDLS and CDR2 YYNGEE. The CDR3 consists of 16 residues. DNA for the CDR3: TGTGCCAGCAGCCCGAATAGGGTTACAGGGGCCGATACGCAGTATTTT. It codes for CASSPNRVTGADTQYF.

The V gene is TRBV29-1, the J gene TRBJ1-1, with TRBD1 identical over 7 bases. CDR3 length: 16 residues. The J segment lost 4 bases and the V segment lost 0 bases, leaving 11 bases of the junction unmatched. Per germline, CDR1 SQVTM and CDR2 ANQGSEA. This chain's CDR3 is CSVEEGWTGSSTEAFF. CDR3 in DNA: TGCAGCGTTGAAGAAGGGTGGACAGGATCGAGCACTGAAGCTTTCTTT.

V gene TRBV19 combines with J gene TRBJ1-4; 9 nucleotides match TRBD1. Germline assignment: CDR1 LNHDA and CDR2 SQIVND (reference sequence). V shed 6 bases and J 0 bases; nucleotides not matched to a gene: 5. The CDR3 totals 16 residues. Here the CDR3 DNA reads TGTGCCAGTAGGGACAGGGGACGAGCAACTAATGAAAAACTGTTTTTT. The encoded protein is CASRDRGRATNEKLFF. Complete variable domain (other parts from reference TRBV19 and TRBJ1-4): DGGITQSPKYLFRKEGQNVTLSCEQNLNHDAMYWYRQDPGQGLRLIYYSQIVNDFQKGDIAEGYSVSREKKESFPLTVTSAQKNPTAFYLCASRDRGRATNEKLFFGSGTQLSVL.

DNA of the CDR3: TGCGCCAGCAGCTTAACGACTCGGGACAGGGCTACCACTGAAGCTTTCTTT. It translates to CASSLTTRDRATTEAFF. The chain recombines TRBV5-1 with TRBJ1-1; 9 bases align to TRBD1. The CDR3 runs 17 residues. Germline CDR1 and CDR2: SGHRS and YFSETQ. After removal of 2 bases from V and 4 bases from J, the junction contained 12 bases not matched to a gene.

The rearrangement links TRBV30 to TRBJ2-7; tentative D call: TRBD1 (5 bases). Trimming left V 2 bases short and J 1 base short, with 12 bases between. The CDR3 extends over 14 amino acids. Per the germline V gene, CDR1 is GTSNPN and CDR2 is SVGIG (reference sequence). Written as DNA, the CDR3 is TGTGCCTGGAGTCACAGGAGTGGGTCCTACGAGCAGTACTTC. Protein product: CAWSHRSGSYEQYF.

The CDR3 region is CASSQRQESNQPQHF. Here the CDR3 DNA reads TGCGCCAGCAGCCAGAGACAGGAAAGTAATCAGCCCCAGCATTTT. The genes are TRBV4-1 and TRBJ1-5; the D gene is possibly TRBD1 (6 bases). Between the trimmed V and J ends, which lost 3 bases and 4 bases, there was a span of 13 bases. This CDR3 is 15 amino acids long. The germline V gene encodes CDR1 MGHRA and CDR2 YSYEKL.

The chain combines TRBV11-2 with TRBJ2-7; tentative D call: TRBD1 (6 bases). V shed 7 bases and J shed 7 bases, with 14 bases lying between them. Germline lookup yields CDR1 SGHAT and CDR2 FQNNGV. CDR3 length: 12 residues. The CDR3 is CASTQGRMEQYF. The DNA for the CDR3 is TGTGCCAGCACACAGGGCCGTATGGAGCAGTACTTC.

The chain links TRBV27 to TRBJ2-7; D gene ambiguous. The CDR3 is 13 residues long. Germline V CDR1 and CDR2: MNHEY, SMNVEV (reference sequence). The ends were cut back, 0 bases at V and 2 bases at J, with 5 bases in the middle. The CDR3 reads CASSLSSPYEQYF. The CDR3 region has the DNA TGTGCCAGCAGTTTATCGAGTCCCTACGAGCAGTACTTC.

The chain recombines TRBV5-1 with TRBJ2-7; weak D call: TRBD2 (5 bases). Germline V lookup: CDR1 SGHRS, CDR2 YFSETQ. V lost 0 bases and J 6 bases, leaving 10 bases between the germline ends. The CDR3 runs to 13 residues. CDR3 sequence reads: CASSLGTGIEQYF. Written as DNA, the CDR3 is TGCGCCAGCAGCTTGGGGACGGGGATCGAGCAGTACTTC. Complete variable domain (other parts from reference TRBV5-1 and TRBJ2-7): KAGVTQTPRYLIKTRGQQVTLSCSPISGHRSVSWYQQTPGQGLQFLFEYFSETQRNKGNFPGRFSGRQFSNSRSEMNVSTLELGDSALYLCASSLGTGIEQYFGPGTRLTVT.

The chain has TRBV5-6 and TRBJ1-2; no definite D call. Deletions cut 2 bases from V and 2 bases from J, with 7 bases between. Germline CDR1 and CDR2: SGHDT and YYEEEE. The CDR3 runs 13 residues. DNA of the CDR3: TGTGCCAGCAGCTTCGGAGGCAACTATGGCTACACCTTC. Residues: CASSFGGNYGYTF.

The chain links TRBV18 to TRBJ1-5, with 11 bases identical to TRBD1. The CDR3 covers 18 residues. Germline values: CDR1 KGHSH, CDR2 LQKENI. With 6 bases clipped from V and 0 bases from J, the junction kept 10 bases outside the gene matches. The CDR3 bases are TGTGCCAGCTCTCCGAAGGGACAGGGGGAATATAGCAATCAGCCCCAGCATTTT. Translating gives CASSPKGQGEYSNQPQHF.

V and J are TRBV9 and TRBJ2-7; D not resolved. Looked up from germline, CDR1 is SGDLS and CDR2 is YYNGEE. CDR3 size: 14 residues. V dropped 0 bases and J dropped 3 bases, with 10 bases sitting between them. CDR3 DNA: TGTGCCAGCAGCGTAGGGGCTTCCAACTACGAGCAGTACTTC. Translating it yields CASSVGASNYEQYF. The whole variable domain, filled in from reference TRBV9 and TRBJ2-7, reads DSGVTQTPKHLITATGQRVTLRCSPRSGDLSVYWYQQSLDQGLQFLIQYYNGEERAKGNILERFSAQQFPDLHSELNLSSLELGDSALYFCASSVGASNYEQYFGPGTRLTVT.

This clone is a singleton in its sample. The CDR3, as DNA: TGTGCCAGCAGCTTAGCGGGTGCAGGGTCAGAGACCCAGTACTTC. It translates to CASSLAGAGSETQYF. The chain links TRBV7-8 to TRBJ2-5, with a weak D call TRBD1 (5 bases). In germline, CDR1 is SGHVS, CDR2 FQNEAQ. The CDR3 spans 15 residues. The germline V and J ends were trimmed by 0 bases and 4 bases, with 12 bases remaining between them.